This T cell receptor beta chain is from a study of cytomegalovirus exposure and HLA in healthy donors (TCRdb year 2017). Concerning the study at large: In an earlier analysis of roughly 590 of the donors, under 300 Gb of sequence data and roughly 100 million unique TCR beta sequences from 180 million or so T cells were reported. Of the roughly 400 genotyped donors, approximately 83% fell in the genetic ancestry cluster associated with self-reported Caucasian donors. Alongside the repertoire data, information on donor age, sex, ethnicity and CMV serostatus was compiled. A later genetic analysis used genome-wide SNP genotypes for about 55% of the 666 donors, treating that subset as a discovery cohort. The study used immunosequencing to profile the T cell repertoires of 600 to 850 subjects and linked those repertoires to cytomegalovirus serostatus. The later analysis used no new phenotypic data to find candidate immune exposures, relying instead on TCR beta sequences and their occurrence across donors. The number of typed donors differed by locus: about 629-640 for A, B, C, DRB1 and DQB1; roughly 510 for DQA1; fewer than 610 for DPA1; and around 450 for DPB1. HLA typing covered class I and class II loci at four-digit resolution. The aim of the study was to test whether cataloging public T cell receptors could identify signatures of past pathogen exposure. An earlier analysis of around 640 of the donors used high-throughput TCR beta sequencing to judge whether each TCR beta V gene segment behaved as functional or pseudogenic. On average, roughly 250,000 unique TCR beta nucleotide sequences were sequenced per donor among more than 350 genotyped donors of the cohort, with about 19% of those sequences being non-productive. To predict cytomegalovirus infection status, the study combined high-throughput TCR immunosequencing, statistical association of individual TCRs with disease status, and machine learning. Roughly five DR-DQ haplotypes were treated as single units for association and clustering because of strong linkage in the cohort. A later analysis re-analyzed previously published TCR beta repertoires from roughly 600 donors and added high-resolution HLA genotyping to study TCR occurrence patterns. In addition to the first cohort of approximately 670 subjects, a separate validation cohort of about 120 different subjects was used. All discovery cohort repertoires had been generated on a single sequencing platform. Around 320 gigabases of sequencing data and 78 million or so unique TCR sequences were included in an early release covering roughly 700 HLA-typed donors.

As to this clone: There is no known antigen for this receptor. Base quality data are lacking; no much larger clone is found one base away.

The cohort consisted of hundreds of healthy bone marrow donors. At the time of sampling, all cohort members were nominally healthy, though unrecorded immune exposures were likely present. The donor was CMV seronegative and belonged to the group of around 350 seronegative cohort members. Every donor gave a peripheral blood sample, and the peripheral blood mononuclear cells from that sample were used for TCR beta sequencing. The Qiagen DNeasy Blood Extraction Kit was used to extract genomic DNA from the blood cell samples. The study at large found these results: For the cohort, immune exposure information was limited to CMV serostatus. A total of 150 to 200 TCR beta chains were listed by the study as associated with cytomegalovirus. In this cohort, only TCR beta chains were sequenced, and detectable features were limited by the absence of alpha or paired-chain data. A further reported finding was that TCR beta sequences accurately predicted the HLA-A and HLA-B alleles for most subjects in the first cohort. Specific HLA alleles were associated with more than 15,000 TCR beta sequences at a false discovery rate of 0.05 in a later analysis. Across donors, most TCR sequences were observed very rarely, whereas some public TCRs were present in many individuals. Over 15 rarely observed V segments, including chromosome 9 orphons, were excluded from the earlier analysis of about 600 of the donors because counts were too low. The sequencing pipeline was judged likely to have produced a cluster of highly shared sequence variants as a technical artifact. Linkage disequilibrium might explain the correlated functional status among segregating V segments, but an unknown experimental factor could not be ruled out. In a later genetic analysis, fewer N-insertions in productive TCRs were reported among donors in an Asian-associated ancestry cluster than the roughly 640-donor mean. In a later analysis, HLA-associated TCR beta chains showed more clonal expansion and lower generation probabilities than non-associated chains that were equally common. Roughly uniform sequencing depth across donors was assumed in presence/absence analyses, although this assumption may not hold. The authors suggested that the approach could potentially be generalized to other disease states and immunological phenotypes. Some IMGT-functional V segments, including TRBV6-2 and TRBV6-3, could not be distinguished by the 87-base-pair reads and were therefore excluded. In a later analysis, several top co-occurrence clusters were reported to appear linked to parvovirus B19, influenza, CMV and Epstein-Barr virus. In a later analysis, most CMV-associated TCR beta chains were found to appear HLA-restricted, with HLA associations seemingly driven largely by CMV exposure. The classifier was reported to diagnose cytomegalovirus status with high specificity and sensitivity in both the original cohort and the validation cohort. A later analysis found that TCR association rates varied across HLA loci, with DRB1 alleles showing the most associated TCRs and HLA-C alleles the fewest. An association between a missense DCLRE1C variant and V-gene and J-gene trimming of TCR beta chains was found in a later genetic analysis and replicated in an independent cohort. A few of the identified cytomegalovirus-associated TCR beta chains were confirmed in vitro to be specific for cytomegalovirus antigens. Because some donors lacked HLA typing at each locus, the association tests relied only on the typed subset. Strong co-occurrence of HLA alleles, especially DR and DQ, made assigning TCR associations to individual alleles difficult. Broadly in line with IMGT annotations, most TCR beta V segments showed up in productive rearrangements about 87% or about 30% of the time in an earlier analysis of 450 to 600 of the donors.

From cysteine to phenylalanine, the CDR3 is 15 amino acids long. Solely the CDR3 DNA is kept, with 45 bases framed from the first base. CDR1 and CDR2, per the germline V gene (reference sequence), are SGHKS and YYEKEE. Trimmed from V: 5 bases; trimmed from J: 0 bases; junction bases lacking a gene match: 6. Library preparation employed the immunoSEQ multiplex PCR assay. A mixture of 60 forward primers for TCR Vbeta segments and 13 reverse primers for TCR Jbeta segments was used in the multiplex PCR. The CDR3 region of rearranged TCR beta genes was amplified from genomic DNA with a multiplex PCR assay. The Illumina HiSeq System was used to sequence the amplified TCR beta libraries as 87-base-pair reads. On the study's bioinformatics: A later analysis counted about 80 million unique TCR beta chains across the 600 to 850 repertoires, and 9 million to 14 million of these chains were shared by at least two donors. To remove PCR and sequencing errors, raw reads were error-corrected and collapsed into unique sequences using a nearest-neighbor algorithm that merged closely related sequences. CDR3 sequences were aligned to IMGT reference sequences to assign V, D and J gene segments. For a sequence to be retained, at least a six-nucleotide match to both a V gene segment and a J gene segment was required. A rearrangement was called productive if the CDR3 had no stop codons and remained in frame with V and J, and every other rearrangement was called non-productive. Following IMGT convention, CDR3 was defined as the stretch from the second conserved V-encoded cysteine up to the conserved J-encoded phenylalanine. The earlier analysis of about 620 of the donors excluded sequences that lacked an unambiguous match to a single V gene segment. An earlier analysis of a few hundred of the donors called V segments functional above 56.7% productive rearrangements and segregating when the between-donor standard deviation exceeded 5%. A statistical classification framework was developed to diagnose cytomegalovirus status using the catalog of TCR beta chain sequences. A later analysis assigned V and J genes by comparing TCR nucleotide sequences with IMGT/GENE-DB human TR gene sequences. Using the TCRdist pipeline, a later analysis assigned CDR3 sequences along with most-parsimonious VDJ recombination scenarios. A later analysis defined each TCR beta chain by its CDR3 amino acid sequence plus V-gene family, and excluded reads lacking a unique V-gene family. To address suspected cross-contamination and a sequencing artifact, a later analysis removed some 620 highly shared, low-generation-probability nucleotide sequences. For each public chain, a later analysis derived a clonal expansion index from normalized ranks of inferred template counts within each repertoire. Generation probabilities in a later analysis came from a VDJ recombination model fitted to out-of-frame rearrangements, and those results were checked against IGoR. In a later analysis, hypergeometric tests were used to score TCR-TCR, TCR-HLA and TCR-CMV co-occurrence, with a repertoire-size bias correction applied to TCR pairs. False discovery rates were estimated in a later analysis by permuting HLA or CMV assignments 20 times. In a later analysis, co-occurring TCRs were grouped using DBSCAN, with TCRdist sequence similarity added in when clustering inside HLA-allele-positive subsets. Co-occurrence clustering excluded repertoires with fewer than 30,000 or more than 120,000 public chains, plus five with anomalous nucleotide sharing. TCRdb obtained this table from immuneACCESS and retained in-frame rearrangements with V and J assigned. These tables miss some clones; where compared with another copy, unresolved V genes account for less than half of the shortfall, and the remainder is unexplained. The V and J calls and clone size are taken from that table; D and trimming were inferred from the DNA. The sample table lists around 150,000 clones, around 72% of them with a count of one. The ten largest clonotypes hold 1.4% to 1.5% of the sample.

The sequenced sample was PBMCs. Recombination linked TRBV5-5 to TRBJ2-7, with TRBD1 matching 9 junction bases. The clonotype was recovered from a man aged 50 to 60 in good health and CMV-seronegative. The sequenced DNA is TGTGCCAGCAGTGCTTGGGACAGGGCCTCCTACGAGCAGTACTTC. It translates as CASSAWDRASYEQYF.